This TCR beta chain was obtained from a study of T cell responses to AZD1222 COVID-19 vaccine. Germline assignment: CDR1 GTSNPN and CDR2 SVGIG (reference sequence). This CDR3 has 13 residues. V was shortened by 0 bases and J by 4 bases, with 10 bases between the two germline ends. About this clone: The antigen is undetermined.

Repertoires were generated with immunoSEQ multiplex PCR, while TCRdb's copy carries only in-frame clones and drops some. The data show 110,000 to 150,000 clones, roughly nine tenths seen once. General observations from the study: Sampling captured repertoires only after the peak T cell response.

V gene TRBV30 combines with J gene TRBJ2-7; D ambiguous. Sequenced here: peripheral blood, sampled on day 0 of AZD1222 vaccination. The receptor's source is an adult in good health. The CDR3 region has the DNA TGTGCCTGGAGTGTATCGACATTGTACGAGCAGTACTTC. Its protein is CAWSVSTLYEQYF.